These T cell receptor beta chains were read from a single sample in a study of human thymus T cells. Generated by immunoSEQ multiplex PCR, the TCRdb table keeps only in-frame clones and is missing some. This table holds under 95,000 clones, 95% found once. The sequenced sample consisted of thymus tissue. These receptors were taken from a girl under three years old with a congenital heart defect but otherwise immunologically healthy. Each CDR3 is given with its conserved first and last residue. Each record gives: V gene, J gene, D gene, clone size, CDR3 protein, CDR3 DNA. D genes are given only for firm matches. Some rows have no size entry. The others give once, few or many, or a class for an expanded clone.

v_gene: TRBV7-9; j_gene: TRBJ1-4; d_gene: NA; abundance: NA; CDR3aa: CASSLDGPELFF; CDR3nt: TGTGCCAGCAGCTTGGATGGCCCGGAACTGTTTTTT
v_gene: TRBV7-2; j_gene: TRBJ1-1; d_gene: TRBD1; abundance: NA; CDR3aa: CASNNKGQEGFGAFF; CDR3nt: TGTGCCAGCAACAACAAGGGACAGGAGGGATTCGGAGCTTTCTTT
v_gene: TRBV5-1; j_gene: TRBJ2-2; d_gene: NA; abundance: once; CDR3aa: CASSLVGQENTGELFF; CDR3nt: TGCGCCAGCAGCTTGGTTGGCCAGGAAAACACCGGGGAGCTGTTTTTT
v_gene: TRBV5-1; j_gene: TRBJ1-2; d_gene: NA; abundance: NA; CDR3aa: CASSHRQRYGYTF; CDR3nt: TGCGCCAGCAGCCACAGACAGAGATACGGCTACACCTTC
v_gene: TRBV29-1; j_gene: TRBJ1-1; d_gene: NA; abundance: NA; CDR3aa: CSVSKGSNTEAFF; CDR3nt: TGCAGCGTGAGTAAGGGATCGAACACTGAAGCTTTCTTT
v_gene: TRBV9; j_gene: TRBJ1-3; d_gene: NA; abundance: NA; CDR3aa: CASSGDSSGNTIYF; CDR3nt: TGTGCCAGCAGCGGAGACAGCTCTGGAAACACCATATATTTT
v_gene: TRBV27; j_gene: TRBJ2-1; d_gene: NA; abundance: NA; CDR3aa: CADGALPYNEQFF; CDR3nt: TGTGCCGACGGGGCTCTACCTTACAATGAGCAGTTCTTC
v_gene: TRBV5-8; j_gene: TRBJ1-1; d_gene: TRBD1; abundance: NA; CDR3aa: CASSVDRDTEAFF; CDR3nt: TGTGCCAGCAGCGTTGACAGGGACACTGAAGCTTTCTTT
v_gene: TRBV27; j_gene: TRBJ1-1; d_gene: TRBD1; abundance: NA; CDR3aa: CASRSDRALNTEAFF; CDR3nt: TGTGCCAGCAGATCAGACAGGGCCTTGAACACTGAAGCTTTCTTT
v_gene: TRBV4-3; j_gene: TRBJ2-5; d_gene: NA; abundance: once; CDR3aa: CASSQVLWGWRSQETQYF; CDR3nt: TGCGCCAGCAGCCAGGTCCTCTGGGGATGGAGATCTCAAGAGACCCAGTACTTC
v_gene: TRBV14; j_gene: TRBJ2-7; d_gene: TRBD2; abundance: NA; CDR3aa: CASSLLADHSYEQYF; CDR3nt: TGTGCCAGCAGCCTACTAGCGGACCACTCCTACGAGCAGTACTTC
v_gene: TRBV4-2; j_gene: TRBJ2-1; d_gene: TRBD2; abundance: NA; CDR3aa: CASSQDRSGKYNEQFF; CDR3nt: TGTGCCAGCAGCCAAGATAGGAGCGGGAAGTACAATGAGCAGTTCTTC
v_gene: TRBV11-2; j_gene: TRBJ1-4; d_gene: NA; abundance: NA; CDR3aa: CASSLALRGLTNEKLFF; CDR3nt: TGTGCCAGCAGCTTAGCCCTCCGGGGACTAACTAATGAAAAACTGTTTTTT
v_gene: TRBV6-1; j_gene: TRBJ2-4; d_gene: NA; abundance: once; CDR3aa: CASRERSLAKNIQYF; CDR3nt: TGTGCCAGCAGGGAGCGTTCTTTAGCCAAAAACATTCAGTACTTC
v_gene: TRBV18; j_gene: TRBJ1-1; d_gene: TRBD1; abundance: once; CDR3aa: CASSGTEVMNTEAFF; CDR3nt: TGTGCCAGCTCCGGGACAGAAGTCATGAACACTGAAGCTTTCTTT
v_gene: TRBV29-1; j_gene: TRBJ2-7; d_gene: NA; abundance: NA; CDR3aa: CSVQGRDEQYF; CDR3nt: TGCAGCGTTCAGGGGCGGGACGAGCAGTACTTC
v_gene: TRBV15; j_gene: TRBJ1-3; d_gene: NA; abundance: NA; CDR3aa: CATSKSKQALSGGNTIYF; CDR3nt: TGTGCCACCAGCAAAAGTAAACAGGCTTTGTCAGGTGGAAACACCATATATTTT
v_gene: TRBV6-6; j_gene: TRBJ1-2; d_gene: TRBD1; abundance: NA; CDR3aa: CASSYTPEGARGYTF; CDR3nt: TGTGCCAGCAGTTACACGCCCGAGGGGGCGCGGGGCTACACCTTC
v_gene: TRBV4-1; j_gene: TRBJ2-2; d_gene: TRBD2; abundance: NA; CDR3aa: CASSHPLRTSVSRGELFF; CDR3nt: TGCGCCAGCAGCCATCCCCTGAGGACTAGCGTCTCGCGGGGGGAGCTGTTTTTT
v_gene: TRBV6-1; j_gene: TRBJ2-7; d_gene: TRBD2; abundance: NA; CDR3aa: CAILTSGSINEQYF; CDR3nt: TGTGCCATTCTGACTAGCGGGAGTATTAACGAGCAGTACTTC
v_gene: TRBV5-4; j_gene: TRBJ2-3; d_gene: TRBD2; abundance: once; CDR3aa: CASSPSGSLDTQYF; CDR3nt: TGTGCCAGCAGTCCTAGCGGGAGTTTGGATACGCAGTATTTT
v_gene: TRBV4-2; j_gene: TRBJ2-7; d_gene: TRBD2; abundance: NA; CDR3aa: CASSQDGHTSGAKSSYEQYF; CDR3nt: TGTGCCAGCAGCCAAGATGGGCATACAAGCGGGGCCAAATCCTCCTACGAGCAGTACTTC
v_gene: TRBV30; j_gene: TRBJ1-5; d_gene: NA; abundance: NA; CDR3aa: CAWSDPGTPWTPQHF; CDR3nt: TGTGCCTGGAGCGACCCCGGGACCCCCTGGACGCCCCAGCATTTT
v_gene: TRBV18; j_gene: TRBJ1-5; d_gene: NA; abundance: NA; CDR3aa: CASSPRGNQPQHF; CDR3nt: TGTGCCAGCTCACCACGAGGGAATCAGCCCCAGCATTTT
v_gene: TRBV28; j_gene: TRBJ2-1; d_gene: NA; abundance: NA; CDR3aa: CASSQRTARRPPYNEQFF; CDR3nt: TGTGCCAGCAGTCAACGGACTGCTAGGAGGCCCCCCTACAATGAGCAGTTCTTC
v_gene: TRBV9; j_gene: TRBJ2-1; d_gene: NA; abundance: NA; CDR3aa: CASSVAFSYNEQFF; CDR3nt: TGTGCCAGCAGCGTAGCGTTCTCCTACAATGAGCAGTTCTTC
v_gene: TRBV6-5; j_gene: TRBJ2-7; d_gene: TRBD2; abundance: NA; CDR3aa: CASSFGTSGSGEQYF; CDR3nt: TGTGCCAGCAGTTTCGGGACTAGCGGGAGCGGTGAGCAGTACTTC
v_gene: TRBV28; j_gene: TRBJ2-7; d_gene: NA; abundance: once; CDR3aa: CASSSGQSPSYEQYF; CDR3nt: TGTGCCAGCAGTTCCGGACAGTCCCCCTCCTACGAGCAGTACTTC
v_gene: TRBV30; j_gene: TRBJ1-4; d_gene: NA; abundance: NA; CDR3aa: CAWSVRSLEKLFF; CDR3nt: TGTGCCTGGAGTGTACGTAGCCTCGAAAAACTGTTTTTT
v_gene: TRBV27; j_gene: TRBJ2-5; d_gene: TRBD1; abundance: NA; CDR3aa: CASSPGSWDRVETQYF; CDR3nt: TGTGCCAGCAGTCCCGGGAGTTGGGACAGGGTAGAGACCCAGTACTTC
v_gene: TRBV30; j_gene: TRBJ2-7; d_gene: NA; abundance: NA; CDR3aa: CAWSDPWGGDSDYEQYF; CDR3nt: TGTGCCTGGAGTGATCCCTGGGGGGGGGACAGTGACTACGAGCAGTACTTC